This T cell receptor beta chain was documented in a study of response to subunit inactivated influenza vaccine. The study, taken as a whole, reports: After each seasonal influenza vaccination, few new T cells are recruited, the authors suggested.

On this clonotype itself: Its specificity is unknown.

Germline values: CDR1 MDHEN, CDR2 SYDVKM. There are 14 residues in the CDR3. Trimming pared 7 bases from V and 3 bases from J, leaving 13 bases between. TCRdb re-analysed the RT-PCR reads in MiXCR, keeping a single row per CDR3 protein. This table has more than 600,000 distinct CDR3 sequences, around 18% appearing once. This chain joins TRBV28 and TRBJ2-1; possibly TRBD2 for D (6 bases). The source of this sequence is a man in his fifties or sixties who received an inactivated influenza vaccine. The sample here was PBMCs from blood, taken 5 to 6 days after vaccination. CDR3 DNA sequence: TGTGCCAGCACGGGAGCGCCCGGCTACAATGAGCAGTTCTTC. Protein sequence: CASTGAPGYNEQFF.